Here is one TCR beta chain with its context. This CDR3 comprises 16 residues. CDR1 and CDR2 (germline): SGHDN, FVKESK. Trimming took 0 bases from V and 5 from J, leaving 17 bases between them. Sequencing used immunoSEQ multiplex PCR; TCRdb keeps in-frame clones, though not all of them. The repertoire includes roughly 500,000 clones, approximately 80% of them detected once, and approximately 0.013% sits in the top ten. This sample stems from a study of shared T cell receptors in the human thymus. This sample was also put to use in a study of human thymus T cells. From that report: Healthy Finnish infants undergoing corrective surgery for congenital heart defects were used as donors. Resections removed during corrective heart surgery provided the thymus tissue used.

J is TRBJ2-7 and V is TRBV14; TRBD1 is a possible D gene (6 bases). This TCR derives from a boy in the first two years of life with a congenital heart defect. The sequenced sample was thymocytes. The DNA of the CDR3 is TGTGCCAGCAGCCAAGAGACGGGGATTACAGGGCACGAGCAGTACTTC. Amino acid sequence: CASSQETGITGHEQYF.